This T cell receptor beta chain comes out of a study of cytotoxic CD8 clonotypes in ibrutinib-treated CLL. Background on the study: Around 12 relapsed/refractory, some 16 treatment-naive; around 18 IGHV unmutated. Overall study results and limits: The study found public clonotypes uncommon, contracting or stable on treatment.

As regards this clone: Its antigen is currently unknown. Other DNA sequences within the sample encode an identical CDR3.

Sequencing was performed with immunoSEQ multiplex PCR; in TCRdb, only in-frame clones are kept and a portion is missing. The table has tens of thousands of clones, roughly 49% seen once. CDR1 and CDR2 (germline): MDHEN, SYDVKM. Unmatched junction bases numbered 7, after V lost 2 bases and J lost 2 bases. The CDR3 is 16 residues long. The sequences come from PBMCs, collected before ibrutinib treatment. The receptor was isolated from a human donor with chronic lymphocytic leukemia. The chain joins TRBV28 to TRBJ1-2, with 8 nucleotides matching TRBD1. The CDR3 reads CASSLVAGGRNYGYTF. CDR3 bases: TGTGCCAGCAGTTTAGTTGCAGGGGGCCGCAACTATGGCTACACCTTC.